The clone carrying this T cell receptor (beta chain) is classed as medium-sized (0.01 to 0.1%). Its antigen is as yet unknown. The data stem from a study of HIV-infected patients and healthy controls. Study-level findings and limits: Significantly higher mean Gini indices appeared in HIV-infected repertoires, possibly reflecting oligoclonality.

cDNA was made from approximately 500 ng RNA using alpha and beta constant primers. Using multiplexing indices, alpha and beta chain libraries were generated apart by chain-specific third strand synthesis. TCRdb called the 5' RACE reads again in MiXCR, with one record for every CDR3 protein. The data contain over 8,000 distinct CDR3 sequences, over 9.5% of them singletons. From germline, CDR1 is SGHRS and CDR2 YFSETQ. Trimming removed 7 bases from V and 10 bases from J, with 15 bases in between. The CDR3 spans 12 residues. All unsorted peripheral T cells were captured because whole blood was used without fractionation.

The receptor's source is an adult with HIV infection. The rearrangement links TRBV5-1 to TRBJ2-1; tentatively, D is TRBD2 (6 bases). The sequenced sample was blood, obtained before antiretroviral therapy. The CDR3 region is CASRWTKGEQFF. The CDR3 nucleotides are TGCGCCAGCCGATGGACTAAAGGGGAGCAGTTCTTC.